Listed below are T cell receptor beta chains from one sample, sequenced in a study of blood T cell repertoires in COVID-19. Sequencing was performed with immunoSEQ multiplex PCR; in TCRdb, only in-frame clones are kept and a portion is missing. This table holds 370,000 or so clones, around 87% found once. Sequencing input: PBMCs or T cells enriched from blood (not recorded which). The receptors here all came from a man aged 25 to 40 who had recovered from COVID-19. CDR3s leave out the opening cysteine and the closing phenylalanine or tryptophan. Clone size, where shown, is once, few, many, or a class for clones that have expanded.

V,size,J,CDR3
TRBV2,once,TRBJ1-2,ASSITTSNYGYT
TRBV6-5,-,TRBJ1-2,ASSYSSGGSVYGYT
TRBV30,-,TRBJ2-7,AWSVSGQGREQY
TRBV19,-,TRBJ1-1,ASSIEGGTTEAF
TRBV3-1/TRBV3-2,once,TRBJ1-2,ASSLCFKTGDRNYGYT
TRBV19,-,TRBJ2-5,ASSTGPNPGETQY
TRBV9,-,TRBJ1-3,ASSASRGNTIY
TRBV6-5,-,TRBJ1-5,ASSLTTEIGNQPQH
TRBV5-8,-,TRBJ2-7,ASIVSSFYSYEQY
TRBV28,-,TRBJ1-1,ASTLNRDTEAF
TRBV5-1,-,TRBJ1-1,ASSFLGQTNTEAF
TRBV20-1,-,TRBJ1-2,SAFWPGGYT
TRBV4-1,-,TRBJ2-4,ASSYDREAAKNIQY
TRBV6-5,-,TRBJ1-5,ASSYSMGQSNQPQH
TRBV7-2,-,TRBJ2-7,ASSKDRVYEQY
TRBV15,-,TRBJ1-4,ATSSLQLWNEKLF
TRBV7-9,once,TRBJ2-7,ASSLAAGRDEQY